This T cell receptor (beta chain) originates from a study of cytomegalovirus exposure and HLA in healthy donors. This clone was detected once. The CDR3 loop spans 17 amino acids. CDR1 and CDR2 from the germline V gene are LNHNV and YYDKDF (reference sequence). Trimming pared 7 bases from V and 7 bases from J, leaving 26 bases between. 13 Jbeta primers and 60 Vbeta primers were used for the PCR. Generated by immunoSEQ multiplex PCR, the TCRdb table keeps only in-frame clones and is missing some. The data contain under 250,000 clones, about 81% of them singletons. This receptor was taken from a woman aged 55-70 years in good health and CMV-seropositive. The chain is built from TRBV15 and TRBJ2-1, with D tentatively TRBD2 (6 bases). The sequencing input was PBMCs. Here the CDR3 DNA reads TGTGCCACCAAGTCGGCGCTGGATCGGGCTAGCGTAAATGAGCAGTTCTTC. Its protein product is CATKSALDRASVNEQFF. The full variable domain, its missing parts supplied by reference TRBV15 and TRBJ2-1, is DAMVIQNPRYQVTQFGKPVTLSCSQTLNHNVMYWYQQKSSQAPKLLFHYYDKDFNNEADTPDNFQSRRPNTSFCFLDIRSPGLGDTAMYLCATKSALDRASVNEQFFGPGTRLTVL.